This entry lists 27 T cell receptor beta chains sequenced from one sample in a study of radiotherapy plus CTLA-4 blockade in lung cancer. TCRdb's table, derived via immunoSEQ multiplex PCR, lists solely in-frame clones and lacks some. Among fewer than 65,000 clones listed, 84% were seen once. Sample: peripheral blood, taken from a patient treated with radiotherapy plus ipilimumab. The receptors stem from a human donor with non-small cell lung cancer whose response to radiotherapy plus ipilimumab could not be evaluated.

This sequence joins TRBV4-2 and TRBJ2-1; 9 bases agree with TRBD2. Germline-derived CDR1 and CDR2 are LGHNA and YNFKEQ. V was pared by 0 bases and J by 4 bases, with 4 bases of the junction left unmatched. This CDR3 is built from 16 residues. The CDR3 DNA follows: TGTGCCAGCAGCCAAGATGTGGCGGGAGGGTACAATGAGCAGTTCTTC. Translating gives CASSQDVAGGYNEQFF.

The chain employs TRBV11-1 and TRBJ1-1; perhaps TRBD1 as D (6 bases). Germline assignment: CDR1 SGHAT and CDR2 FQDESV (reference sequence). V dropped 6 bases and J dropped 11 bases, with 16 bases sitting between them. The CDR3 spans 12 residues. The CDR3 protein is CASSLAGATAFF. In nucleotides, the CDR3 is TGTGCCAGCAGTCTGGCGGGGGCGACCGCTTTCTTT.

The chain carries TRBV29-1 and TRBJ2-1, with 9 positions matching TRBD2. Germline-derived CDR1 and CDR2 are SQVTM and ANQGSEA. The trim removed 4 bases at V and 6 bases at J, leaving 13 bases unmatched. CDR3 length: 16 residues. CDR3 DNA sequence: TGCAGCGTTGTGGGGTGGCGGGAGGGCCCCCCCAATGAGCAGTTCTTC. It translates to CSVVGWREGPPNEQFF.

DNA of the CDR3: TGTGCCAGCAGCCAGGAGGGACTCGACACCGGGGAGCTGTTTTTT. Protein product: CASSQEGLDTGELFF. This rearrangement joins TRBV4-2 to TRBJ2-2, with D perhaps TRBD2 (6 bases). CDR1 is LGHNA, CDR2 YNFKEQ, per germline. The CDR3 contains 15 residues. Trimming left V 3 bases short and J 3 bases short, with 11 bases between.

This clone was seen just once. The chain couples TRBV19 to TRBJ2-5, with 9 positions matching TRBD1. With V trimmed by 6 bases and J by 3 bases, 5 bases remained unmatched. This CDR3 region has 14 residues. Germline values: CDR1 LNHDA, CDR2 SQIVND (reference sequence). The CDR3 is CASSDRTGEETQYF. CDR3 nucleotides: TGTGCCAGTAGCGACCGGACAGGGGAAGAGACCCAGTACTTC.

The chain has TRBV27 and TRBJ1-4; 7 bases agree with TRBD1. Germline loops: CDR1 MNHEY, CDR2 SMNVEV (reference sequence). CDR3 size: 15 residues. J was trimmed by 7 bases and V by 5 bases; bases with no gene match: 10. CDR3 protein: CASSLDGTVGEKLFF. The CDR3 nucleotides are TGTGCCAGCAGTCTAGACGGGACAGTGGGTGAAAAACTGTTTTTT.

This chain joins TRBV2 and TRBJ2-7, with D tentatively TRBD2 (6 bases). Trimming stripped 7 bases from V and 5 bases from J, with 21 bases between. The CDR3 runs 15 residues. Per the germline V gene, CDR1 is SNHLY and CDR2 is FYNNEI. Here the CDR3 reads CASTNSGSKLNEQYF. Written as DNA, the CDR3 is TGTGCCAGCACAAATAGCGGATCTAAACTGAACGAGCAGTACTTC. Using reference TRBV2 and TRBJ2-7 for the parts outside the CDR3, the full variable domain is EPEVTQTPSHQVTQMGQEVILRCVPISNHLYFYWYRQILGQKVEFLVSFYNNEISEKSEIFDDQFSVERPDGSNFTLKIRSTKLEDSAMYFCASTNSGSKLNEQYFGPGTRLTVT.

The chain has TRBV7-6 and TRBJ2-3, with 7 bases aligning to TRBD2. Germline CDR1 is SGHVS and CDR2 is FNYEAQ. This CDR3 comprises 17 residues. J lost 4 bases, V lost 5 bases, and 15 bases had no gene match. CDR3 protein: CASSLKRTSSGSDTQYF. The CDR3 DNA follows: TGTGCCAGCAGCCTGAAAAGGACTAGTTCTGGTTCAGATACGCAGTATTTT.

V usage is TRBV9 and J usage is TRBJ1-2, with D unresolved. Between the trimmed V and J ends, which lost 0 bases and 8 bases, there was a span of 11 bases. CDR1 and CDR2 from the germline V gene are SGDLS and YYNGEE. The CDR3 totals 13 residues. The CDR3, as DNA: TGTGCCAGCAGCGTAGTCGGGGTTGGGGGCTACACCTTC. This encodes CASSVVGVGGYTF. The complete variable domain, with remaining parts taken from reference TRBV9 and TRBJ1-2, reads DSGVTQTPKHLITATGQRVTLRCSPRSGDLSVYWYQQSLDQGLQFLIQYYNGEERAKGNILERFSAQQFPDLHSELNLSSLELGDSALYFCASSVVGVGGYTFGSGTRLTVV.

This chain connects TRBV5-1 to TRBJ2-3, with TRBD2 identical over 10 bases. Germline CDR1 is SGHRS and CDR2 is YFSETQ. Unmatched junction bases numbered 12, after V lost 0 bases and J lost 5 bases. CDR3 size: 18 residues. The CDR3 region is CASSLAITAGGPIDTQYF. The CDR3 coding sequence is TGCGCCAGCAGCTTGGCTATAACAGCGGGAGGGCCGATAGATACGCAGTATTTT. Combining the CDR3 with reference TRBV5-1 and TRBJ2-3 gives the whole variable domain KAGVTQTPRYLIKTRGQQVTLSCSPISGHRSVSWYQQTPGQGLQFLFEYFSETQRNKGNFPGRFSGRQFSNSRSEMNVSTLELGDSALYLCASSLAITAGGPIDTQYFGPGTRLTVL.

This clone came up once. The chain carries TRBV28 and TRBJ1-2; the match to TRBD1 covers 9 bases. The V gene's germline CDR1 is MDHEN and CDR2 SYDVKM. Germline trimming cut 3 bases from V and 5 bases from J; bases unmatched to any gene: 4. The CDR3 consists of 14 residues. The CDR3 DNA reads TGTGCCAGCAGTTTGGGACAGGGACCTTATGGCTACACCTTC. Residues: CASSLGQGPYGYTF.

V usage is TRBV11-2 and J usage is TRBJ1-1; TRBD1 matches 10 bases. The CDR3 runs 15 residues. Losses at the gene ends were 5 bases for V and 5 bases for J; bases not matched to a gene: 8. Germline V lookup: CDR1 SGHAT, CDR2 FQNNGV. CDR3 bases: TGTGCCAGCAGCCCGCCCGGGACAGGGGTTACTGAAGCTTTCTTT. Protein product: CASSPPGTGVTEAFF.

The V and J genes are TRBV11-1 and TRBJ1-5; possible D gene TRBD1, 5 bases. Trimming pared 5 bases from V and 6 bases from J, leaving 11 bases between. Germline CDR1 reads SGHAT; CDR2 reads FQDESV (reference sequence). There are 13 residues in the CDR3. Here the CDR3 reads CASSAGSGQPQHF. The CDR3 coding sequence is TGTGCCAGCAGCGCAGGGTCGGGTCAGCCCCAGCATTTT.

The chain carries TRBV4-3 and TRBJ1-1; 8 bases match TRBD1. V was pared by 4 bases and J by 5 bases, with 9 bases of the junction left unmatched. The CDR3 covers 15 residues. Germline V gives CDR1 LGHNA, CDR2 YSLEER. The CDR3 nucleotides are TGCGCCAGCAGCCTATCGCAGGGGGCGCGTACTGAAGCTTTCTTT. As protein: CASSLSQGARTEAFF.

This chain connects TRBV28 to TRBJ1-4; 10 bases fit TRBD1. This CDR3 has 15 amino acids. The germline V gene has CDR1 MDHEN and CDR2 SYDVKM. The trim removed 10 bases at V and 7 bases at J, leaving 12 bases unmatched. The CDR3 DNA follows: TGTGCCACCAAGGATGGTGGGACAGGGGCTGAAAAACTGTTTTTT. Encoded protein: CATKDGGTGAEKLFF.

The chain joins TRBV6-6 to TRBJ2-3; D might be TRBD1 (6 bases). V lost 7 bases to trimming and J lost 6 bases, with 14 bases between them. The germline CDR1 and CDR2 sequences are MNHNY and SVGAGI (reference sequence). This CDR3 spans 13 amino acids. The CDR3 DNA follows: TGTGCCAGCAACCCACAGGGACACGATACGCAGTATTTT. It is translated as CASNPQGHDTQYF.

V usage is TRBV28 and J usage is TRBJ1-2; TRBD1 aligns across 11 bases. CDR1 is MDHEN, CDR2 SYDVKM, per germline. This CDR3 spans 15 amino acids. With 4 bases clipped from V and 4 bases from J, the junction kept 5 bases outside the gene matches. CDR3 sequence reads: CASSYRDRGTYGYTF. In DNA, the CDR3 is TGTGCCAGCAGTTACCGGGACAGGGGGACCTATGGCTACACCTTC.

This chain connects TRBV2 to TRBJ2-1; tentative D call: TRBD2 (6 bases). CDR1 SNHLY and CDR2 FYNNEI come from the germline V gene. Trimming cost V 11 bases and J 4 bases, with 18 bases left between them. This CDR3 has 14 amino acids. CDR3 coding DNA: TGTGCCGCACATCTGCAGGGAGGATACAATGAGCAGTTCTTC. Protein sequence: CAAHLQGGYNEQFF.

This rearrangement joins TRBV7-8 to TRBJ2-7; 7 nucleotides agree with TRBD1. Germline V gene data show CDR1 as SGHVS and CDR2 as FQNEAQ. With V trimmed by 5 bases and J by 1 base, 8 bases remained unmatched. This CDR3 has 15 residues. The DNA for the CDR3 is TGTGCCAGCAGCCCCCAGGGGGTTCTATCCTACGAGCAGTACTTC. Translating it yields CASSPQGVLSYEQYF.

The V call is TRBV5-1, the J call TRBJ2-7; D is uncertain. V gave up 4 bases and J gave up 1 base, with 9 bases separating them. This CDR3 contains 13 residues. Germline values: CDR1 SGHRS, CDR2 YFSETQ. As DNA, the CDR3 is TGCGCCAGCAGCACCCCAGGTTCCTACGAGCAGTACTTC. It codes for CASSTPGSYEQYF.

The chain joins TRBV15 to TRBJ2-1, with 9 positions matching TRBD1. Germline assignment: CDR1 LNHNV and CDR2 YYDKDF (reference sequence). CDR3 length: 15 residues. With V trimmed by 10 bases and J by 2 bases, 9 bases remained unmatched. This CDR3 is CASRSGTGTYNEQFF. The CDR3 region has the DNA TGTGCCAGCAGGTCCGGGACAGGGACCTACAATGAGCAGTTCTTC.

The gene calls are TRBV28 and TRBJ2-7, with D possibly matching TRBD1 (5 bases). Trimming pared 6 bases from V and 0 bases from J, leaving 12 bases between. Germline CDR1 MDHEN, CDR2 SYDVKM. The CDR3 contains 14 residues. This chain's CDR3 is CASSRPRASYEQYF. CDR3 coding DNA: TGTGCCAGCAGCAGACCCAGGGCCTCCTACGAGCAGTACTTC.

The CDR3 nucleotides are TGTGCCAGCAGCTTTCGACAGGGGGATGGCTACACCTTC. Its protein product is CASSFRQGDGYTF. V usage is TRBV7-2 and J usage is TRBJ1-2; TRBD1 aligns across 9 bases. CDR1 is SGHTA, CDR2 FQGNSA, per germline. This CDR3 is built from 13 residues. V shed 3 bases, J shed 6 bases, and the junction held 2 bases outside the gene matches.

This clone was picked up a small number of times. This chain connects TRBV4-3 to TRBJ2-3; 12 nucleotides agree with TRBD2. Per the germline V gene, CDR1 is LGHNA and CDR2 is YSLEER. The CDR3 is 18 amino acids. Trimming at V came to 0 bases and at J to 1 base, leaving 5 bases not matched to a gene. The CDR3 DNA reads TGCGCCAGCAGCCAAGATATCGGGACTAGCGGGCGCACAGATACGCAGTATTTT. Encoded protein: CASSQDIGTSGRTDTQYF.

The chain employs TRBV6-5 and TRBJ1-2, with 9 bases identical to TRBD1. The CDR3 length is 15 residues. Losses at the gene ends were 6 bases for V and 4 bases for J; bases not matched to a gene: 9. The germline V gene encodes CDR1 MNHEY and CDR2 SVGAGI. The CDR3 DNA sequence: TGTGCCAGCAGCCGAACAGGGGGCGTAAGCTATGGCTACACCTTC. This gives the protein CASSRTGGVSYGYTF.

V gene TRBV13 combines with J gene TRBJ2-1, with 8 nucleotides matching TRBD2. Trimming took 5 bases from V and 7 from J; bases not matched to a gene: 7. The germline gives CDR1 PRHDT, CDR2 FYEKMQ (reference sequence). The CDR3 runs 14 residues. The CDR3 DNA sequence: TGTGCCAGCAGCCTCCAGCGGGAGAAGAATGAGCAGTTCTTC. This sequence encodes CASSLQREKNEQFF.

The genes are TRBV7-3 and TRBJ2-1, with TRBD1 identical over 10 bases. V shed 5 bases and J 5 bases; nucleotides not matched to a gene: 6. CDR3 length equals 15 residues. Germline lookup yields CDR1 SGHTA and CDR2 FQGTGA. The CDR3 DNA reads TGTGCCAGCAGCGCCGGGACAGGGGCCAACAATGAGCAGTTCTTC. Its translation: CASSAGTGANNEQFF.